The text below deals with one T cell receptor (beta chain). Antigen unknown. V was trimmed by 4 bases and J by 1 base, leaving 7 bases between them. This CDR3 has 13 residues. This entry comes from a study of blood T cells in healthy people across ages. The overall study: Per every two T cells, about one barcoded beta molecule was captured by template switching.

Researchers collected 9 to 10 milliliters of peripheral blood from every single donor. Then a second PCR, running roughly 7 to 11 cycles, was carried out with a sample-barcoded 5' primer and a J-beta primer mix. MiXCR, run by TCRdb on the 5' RACE reads, gives a single entry per CDR3 protein. The sample has more than 1.4 million distinct CDR3 sequences, 40% to 50% seen once. General study findings and limits: No conclusive comparison of naive versus antigen-experienced cells was possible with unsorted PBMCs.

The TCR comes from a young woman in good health. This chain uses TRBV12-3 or TRBV12-4 with TRBJ1-1; D uncertain. The sequenced material came from blood. Here the CDR3 DNA reads TGTGCCAGCAGTTCACGGCCGAACACTGAAGCTTTCTTT. This gives the protein CASSSRPNTEAFF.